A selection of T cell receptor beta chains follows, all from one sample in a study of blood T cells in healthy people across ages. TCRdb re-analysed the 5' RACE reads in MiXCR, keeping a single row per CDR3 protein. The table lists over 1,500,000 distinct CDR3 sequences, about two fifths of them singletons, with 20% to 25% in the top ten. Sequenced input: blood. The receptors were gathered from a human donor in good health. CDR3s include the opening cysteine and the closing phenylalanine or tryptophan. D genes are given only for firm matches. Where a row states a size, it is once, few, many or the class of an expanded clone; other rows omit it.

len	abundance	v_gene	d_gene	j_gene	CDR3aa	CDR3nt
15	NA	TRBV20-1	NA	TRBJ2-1	CSAMPPLSSYNEQFF	TGCAGTGCTATGCCTCCGTTGAGCTCCTACAATGAGCAGTTCTTC
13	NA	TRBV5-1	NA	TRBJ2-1	CASSLFGGTEQFF	TGCGCCAGCAGCTTGTTTGGAGGGACTGAGCAGTTCTTC
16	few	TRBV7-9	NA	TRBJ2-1	CASSLGRGNSYNEQFF	TGTGCCAGCAGCTTAGGTCGAGGCAACTCCTACAATGAGCAGTTCTTC
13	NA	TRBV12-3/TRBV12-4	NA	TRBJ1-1	CASSLAQGQEAFF	TGTGCCAGCAGTTTAGCGCAAGGACAGGAAGCTTTCTTT
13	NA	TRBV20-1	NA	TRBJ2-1	CSPGTSLYNEQFF	TGCAGTCCAGGGACCTCGCTCTACAATGAGCAGTTCTTC
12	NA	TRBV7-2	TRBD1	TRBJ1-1	CASSPDRVKAFF	TGTGCCAGCAGCCCGGACAGGGTGAAAGCTTTCTTT
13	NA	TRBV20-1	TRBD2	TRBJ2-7	CSATGTSGEEQYF	TGCAGTGCTACCGGGACTAGCGGGGAGGAGCAGTACTTC
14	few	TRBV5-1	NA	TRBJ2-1	CASSSQPTDNEQFF	TGCGCCAGCAGCTCCCAGCCCACCGACAATGAGCAGTTCTTC
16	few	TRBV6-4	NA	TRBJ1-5	CASSDRTAPSNQPRHF	TGTGCCAGCAGTGATAGGACAGCCCCTAGCAATCAGCCCCGGCATTTT
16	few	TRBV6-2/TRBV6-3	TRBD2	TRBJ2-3	CASSYGAGGRTDTQYF	TGTGCCAGCAGTTATGGCGCGGGGGGGCGCACAGATACGCAGTATTTT
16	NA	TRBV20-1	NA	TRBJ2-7	CSARDLPGSYFYEQYF	TGCAGTGCTAGAGATCTCCCGGGGTCCTATTTCTACGAGCAGTACTTC
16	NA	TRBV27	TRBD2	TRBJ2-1	CASSPSLAGDYNEQFF	TGTGCCAGCAGCCCTTCATTAGCGGGGGACTACAATGAGCAGTTCTTC
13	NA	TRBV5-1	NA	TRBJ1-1	CASGISTNTEAFF	TGCGCCAGCGGCATTTCCACCAACACTGAAGCTTTCTTT
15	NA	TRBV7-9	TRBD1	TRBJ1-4	CASSGWTGGGEKLFF	TGTGCCAGCAGCGGATGGACAGGGGGTGGAGAAAAACTGTTTTTT
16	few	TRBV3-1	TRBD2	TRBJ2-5	CASSQAGTTTQETQYF	TGTGCCAGCAGCCAAGCCGGGACTACAACTCAAGAGACCCAGTACTTC
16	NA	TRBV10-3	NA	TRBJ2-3	CAIRLEGGREEDTQYF	TGTGCCATCAGGCTGGAGGGAGGCAGGGAGGAAGATACGCAGTATTTT
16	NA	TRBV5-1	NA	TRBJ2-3	CASSRRSQSSTDTQYF	TGCGCCAGCAGCCGAAGGTCGCAGTCTTCCACAGATACGCAGTATTTT
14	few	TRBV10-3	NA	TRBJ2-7	CAISESGGRYEQYF	TGTGCCATCAGTGAGTCAGGGGGGAGATACGAGCAGTACTTC
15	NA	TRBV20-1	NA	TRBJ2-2	CSARLRAGSTGELFF	TGCAGTGCTAGGTTGCGGGCAGGGAGTACCGGGGAGCTGTTTTTT
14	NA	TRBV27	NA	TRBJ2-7	CASSLYGRGHEQYF	TGTGCCAGCAGTTTATACGGCAGGGGCCACGAGCAGTACTTC
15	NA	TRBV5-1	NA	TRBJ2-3	CASSLGLRPTDTQYF	TGCGCCAGCAGCTTGGGACTACGCCCCACAGATACGCAGTATTTT
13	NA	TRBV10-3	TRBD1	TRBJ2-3	CAIGDRGSNTQYF	TGTGCCATCGGGGACAGGGGGTCAAATACGCAGTATTTT
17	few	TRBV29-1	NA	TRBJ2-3	CSVAGSPSSGPTDTQYF	TGCAGCGTGGCGGGAAGCCCGAGTAGCGGTCCCACAGATACGCAGTATTTT
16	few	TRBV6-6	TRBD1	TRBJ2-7	CASSYSVGQGLYEQYF	TGTGCCAGCAGTTACTCCGTGGGACAGGGTCTCTACGAGCAGTACTTC
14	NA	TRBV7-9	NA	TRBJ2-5	CASSFGPRKETQYF	TGTGCCAGCAGCTTCGGTCCTAGGAAGGAGACCCAGTACTTC
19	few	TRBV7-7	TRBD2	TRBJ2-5	CASSLGTSGGAGRQETQYF	TGTGCCAGCAGCTTAGGGACTAGCGGGGGGGCAGGTCGACAAGAGACCCAGTACTTC
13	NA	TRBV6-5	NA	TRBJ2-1	CASGLTLNNEQFF	TGTGCCAGCGGTCTAACCTTAAACAATGAGCAGTTCTTC
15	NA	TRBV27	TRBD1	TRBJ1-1	CASIGLGQGWPEAFF	TGTGCCAGCATCGGTCTCGGACAGGGTTGGCCTGAAGCTTTCTTT
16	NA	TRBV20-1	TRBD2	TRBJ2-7	CSARDDGTSPLYEQYF	TGCAGTGCTAGAGATGACGGGACTAGCCCCCTCTACGAGCAGTACTTC
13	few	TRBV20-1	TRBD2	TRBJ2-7	CSAREGTLSEQYF	TGCAGCGCCCGGGAGGGTACTTTAAGCGAGCAGTACTTC
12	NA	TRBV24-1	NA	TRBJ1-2	CATSGSQGGYTF	TGTGCCACCAGTGGTAGTCAGGGGGGCTACACCTTC
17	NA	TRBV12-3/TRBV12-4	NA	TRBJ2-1	CASSLGGGGMPYNEQFF	TGTGCCAGCAGTTTAGGGGGAGGGGGGATGCCCTACAATGAGCAGTTCTTC
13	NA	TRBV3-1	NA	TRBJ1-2	CASSQEKSEGYTF	TGTGCCAGCAGCCAAGAAAAATCTGAGGGCTACACCTTC
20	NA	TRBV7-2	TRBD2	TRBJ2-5	CASSLAPLGASGTIQETQYF	TGTGCCAGCAGCTTAGCTCCTTTGGGAGCTAGCGGGACTATTCAAGAGACCCAGTACTTC
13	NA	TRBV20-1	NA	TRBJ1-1	CSARDGWGTEAFF	TGCAGTGCTAGGGACGGATGGGGTACTGAAGCTTTCTTT
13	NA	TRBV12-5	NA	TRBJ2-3	CASGFYPADTQYF	TGTGCTAGTGGTTTTTACCCGGCAGATACGCAGTATTTT
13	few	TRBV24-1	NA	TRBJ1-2	CATSDEPGDGYTF	TGTGCCACCAGTGATGAGCCAGGGGACGGCTACACCTTC
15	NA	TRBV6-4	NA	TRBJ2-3	CASSDEAGIQNTQYF	TGTGCCAGCAGTGACGAAGCGGGTATTCAAAATACGCAGTATTTT
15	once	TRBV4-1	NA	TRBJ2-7	CASSQGWRGGYEQYF	TGCGCCAGCAGCCAAGGGTGGAGGGGGGGCTACGAGCAGTACTTC
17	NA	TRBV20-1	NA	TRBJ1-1	CSAREILGSPMNTEAFF	TGCAGTGCTAGAGAGATCCTCGGCAGCCCCATGAACACTGAAGCTTTCTTT
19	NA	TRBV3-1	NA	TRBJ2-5	CASSQGWRWGEVYQETQYF	TGTGCCAGCAGCCAAGGGTGGAGATGGGGGGAAGTGTACCAAGAGACCCAGTACTTC
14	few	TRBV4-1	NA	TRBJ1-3	CASSLETSGNTIYF	TGCGCCAGCAGCCTCGAAACCTCTGGAAACACCATATATTTT
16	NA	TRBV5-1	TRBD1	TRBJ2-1	CASSLRTGLSYNEQFF	TGCGCCAGCAGCCTTCGGACAGGGCTCTCCTACAATGAGCAGTTCTTC
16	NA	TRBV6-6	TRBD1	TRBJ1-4	CASKRDRAATNEKLFF	TGTGCCAGCAAAAGGGACAGGGCTGCAACTAATGAAAAACTGTTTTTT
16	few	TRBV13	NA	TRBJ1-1	CASSVGQFRTNTEAFF	TGTGCCAGCAGCGTAGGACAGTTTCGGACGAACACTGAAGCTTTCTTT
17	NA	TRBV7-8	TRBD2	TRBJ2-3	CASSLMGSGGPTDTQYF	TGTGCCAGCAGCTTAATGGGTAGCGGGGGACCCACAGATACGCAGTATTTT